One and the same sample provided the 30 T cell receptor beta chains below, sequenced in a study of post-analysis software for immune sequencing data. Unique molecular identifiers were built into the TCR beta cDNA libraries. One entry per CDR3 protein, called by TCRdb with MiXCR from the PCR reads. The sample lists some 160,000 distinct CDR3 sequences, around 36% occurring once. The sample consisted of blood, taken after autologous hematopoietic stem cell transplantation. The receptors were gathered from a girl between 5 and 17 years old with multiple sclerosis.

This clonotype was detected many times. The chain employs TRBV27 and TRBJ2-1; D remains unclear. V lost 8 bases to trimming and J lost 0 bases, with 8 bases between them. From germline, CDR1 is MNHEY and CDR2 SMNVEV (reference sequence). The CDR3 contains 13 residues. The CDR3 sequence is CASGLSSYNEQFF. The CDR3 bases are TGTGCCAGCGGCTTAAGCTCCTACAATGAGCAGTTCTTC.

V is TRBV12-3 or TRBV12-4 and J is TRBJ1-5; D gene unclear. This CDR3 has 16 residues. V was cut by 7 bases and J by 0 bases, with 16 bases left in between. CDR3 in DNA: TGTGCCAGCAAGACCTCGGCTGCCTTTAGCAATCAGCCCCAGCATTTT. Translating it yields CASKTSAAFSNQPQHF.

This clonotype was detected only a few times. CDR3 residues: CASTRGAPNGYTF. The CDR3 DNA reads as TGTGCCAGCACCAGGGGGGCTCCAAATGGCTACACCTTC. The gene calls are TRBV12-3 or TRBV12-4 and TRBJ1-2; 7 bases map to TRBD1. The trim removed 7 bases at V and 6 bases at J, leaving 8 bases unmatched. This CDR3 has 13 residues.

V gene TRBV4-1 combines with J gene TRBJ2-7, with 9 bases aligning to TRBD1. This CDR3 comprises 13 residues. Unmatched junction bases numbered 4, after V lost 3 bases and J lost 7 bases. Germline V CDR1 and CDR2: MGHRA, YSYEKL. CDR3 loop: CASSQGTGKEQYF. The CDR3 DNA follows: TGCGCCAGCAGCCAGGGGACAGGGAAGGAGCAGTACTTC.

The chain joins TRBV4-3 to TRBJ1-4; TRBD1 is a possible D gene (5 bases). V was pared by 0 bases and J by 10 bases, with 21 bases between. This CDR3 contains 17 residues. Germline lookup yields CDR1 LGHNA and CDR2 YSLEER. The CDR3 nucleotides read TGCGCCAGCAGCCAAGAAGGCGCCACAGGCCCTTGGGGAAAACTGTTTTTT. Its translation: CASSQEGATGPWGKLFF.

The rearrangement uses TRBV24-1 and TRBJ2-1, with 14 nucleotides matching TRBD2. Trimming cost V 8 bases and J 6 bases; bases outside gene matches: 5. Looked up from germline, CDR1 is KGHDR and CDR2 is SFDVKD. The CDR3 is made up of 15 amino acids. The CDR3 nucleotides read TGTGCCACCATCCGAGGGACTAGCGGGAGCAATGAGCAGTTCTTC. Translating it yields CATIRGTSGSNEQFF.

The CDR3 nucleotides read TGTGCCAGCACTATAGGGCCAGGTGCGGGAGAAGACGAGCAGTACTTC. Residues: CASTIGPGAGEDEQYF. The V and J genes are TRBV28 and TRBJ2-7; 7 nucleotides align to TRBD2. CDR1 MDHEN and CDR2 SYDVKM come from the germline V gene. There are 16 residues in the CDR3. V trimming: 7 bases; J trimming: 5 bases; junction bases outside the gene matches: 17.

This clonotype was seen a few times. The chain recombines TRBV3-1 with TRBJ1-1, with D hard to call. Deletions cut 1 base from V and 1 base from J, with 10 bases between. The germline CDR1 and CDR2 sequences are LGHDT and YNNKEL (reference sequence). The length of the CDR3 is 15 residues. CDR3 protein: CASSQASRSNTEAFF. The CDR3 DNA reads TGTGCCAGCAGCCAAGCGTCCAGGTCGAACACTGAAGCTTTCTTT.

The rearrangement uses TRBV25-1 and TRBJ1-1; TRBD1 might be the D (6 bases). The CDR3 loop spans 12 amino acids. Germline V gene data show CDR1 as MGHDK and CDR2 as SYGVNS. Trimming removed 8 bases at V and 3 bases at J, with 10 bases between. In nucleotides, the CDR3 is TGTGCCAGCCGTGGACAGCACACTGAAGCTTTCTTT. Encoded protein: CASRGQHTEAFF.

DNA of the CDR3: TGTGCCAGCAGCTCTTTGGGGCGGAGGATCTACGAGCAGTACTTC. Translated: CASSSLGRRIYEQYF. V usage is TRBV7-2 and J usage is TRBJ2-7; the D call may be TRBD1 or TRBD2 (5 bases each). Germline V gives CDR1 SGHTA, CDR2 FQGNSA. There are 15 residues in the CDR3. The germline V and J ends were trimmed by 4 bases and 3 bases, with 16 bases remaining between them.

The chain's CDR3 is CSARDPASGRSDTQYF. CDR3 sequence (DNA): TGCAGTGCTAGAGATCCGGCTAGCGGGAGGTCAGATACGCAGTATTTT. V gene TRBV20-1 combines with J gene TRBJ2-3, with 11 bases aligning to TRBD2. The germline V gene encodes CDR1 DFQATT and CDR2 SNEGSKA (reference sequence). J gave up 4 bases and V 0 bases, and 6 bases lay outside the gene matches. The CDR3 contains 16 residues.

With respect to this clonotype: One base away lies a much larger clone, so this may be a sequencing read error. The rearrangement joins TRBV4-3 to TRBJ2-6, with TRBD1 matching 9 bases. Germline V CDR1 and CDR2: LGHNA, YSLEER. The CDR3 totals 20 residues. CDR3 nucleotide sequence: TGCGTCAGCAGCCCTGACCCCTTCGGGACAGGGTCCTCTGGGGCCAACGTCCTGACTTTC. Its protein is CVSSPDPFGTGSSGANVLTF.

Points on this clonotype: A much larger clone sits a single nucleotide away, making a read error possible. This chain connects TRBV10-2 to TRBJ2-1; 10 bases agree with TRBD2. The trim removed 6 bases at V and 3 bases at J, leaving 5 bases unmatched. The CDR3 loop spans 15 amino acids. CDR1 is WSHSY, CDR2 SAAADI, per germline. CDR3: CASRTSGVIYNEQFF. The DNA of the CDR3 is TGCGCCAGCAGAACTAGCGGGGTAATCTACAATGAGCAGTTCTTC.

This clonotype was seen only a few times. The chain has TRBV9 and TRBJ1-6; no definite D call. CDR3 size: 16 residues. Between the trimmed V and J ends, which lost 4 bases and 6 bases, there was a span of 17 bases. Germline V gives CDR1 SGDLS, CDR2 YYNGEE. CDR3 nucleotide sequence: TGTGCCAGCAGCCGGGTCTTGGGAGGGCCTAATTCACCCCTCCACTTT. It translates to CASSRVLGGPNSPLHF.

The V gene is TRBV29-1, the J gene TRBJ2-1; D gene uncertain. Trimming cost V 1 base and J 0 bases, with 16 bases left between them. The CDR3 covers 17 residues. CDR1 and CDR2 from the germline V gene are SQVTM and ANQGSEA. The CDR3 here is CSVEAFRSESSYNEQFF. In nucleotides, the CDR3 is TGCAGCGTTGAAGCGTTCAGAAGCGAAAGCTCCTACAATGAGCAGTTCTTC.

The genes are TRBV5-6 and TRBJ1-1; tentatively, D is TRBD1 (6 bases). Trimming removed 4 bases at V and 11 bases at J, with 27 bases between. The CDR3 has 16 residues. From germline, CDR1 is SGHDT and CDR2 YYEEEE. CDR3 nucleotide sequence: TGTGCCAGCAGCCTCCTAGACCCCGGGACAATTGGTGATGCTTTCTTT. This sequence encodes CASSLLDPGTIGDAFF. Together with reference TRBV5-6 and TRBJ1-1, the CDR3 gives the full variable domain: DAGVTQSPTHLIKTRGQQVTLRCSPKSGHDTVSWYQQALGQGPQFIFQYYEEEERQRGNFPDRFSGHQFPNYSSELNVNALLLGDSALYLCASSLLDPGTIGDAFFGQGTRLTVV.

With respect to this clonotype: The junction shows a germline mismatch at one end, possibly a read error. The chain combines TRBV28 with TRBJ2-7; 9 bases agree with TRBD2. In germline, CDR1 is MDHEN, CDR2 SYDVKM. The length of the CDR3 is 14 residues. The chain's CDR3 is CGSSQREVKYEQYF. In DNA, the CDR3 is TGTGGCAGCAGCCAGCGGGAGGTAAAATACGAGCAGTACTTC.

In this sample, this clonotype turned up a few times. This chain links TRBV9 with TRBJ2-1, with a weak D call TRBD2 (7 bases). CDR1 and CDR2 (germline): SGDLS, YYNGEE. There are 17 residues in the CDR3. Between the trimmed V and J ends, which lost 7 bases and 0 bases, there was a span of 20 bases. The CDR3 loop reads CASRGGGNLDSYNEQFF. DNA of the CDR3: TGTGCCAGCCGCGGGGGCGGAAACCTTGACTCCTACAATGAGCAGTTCTTC.

This clonotype was counted many times. The chain couples TRBV20-1 to TRBJ2-1; 10 bases align to TRBD2. The CDR3 runs to 15 residues. Unmatched junction bases numbered 9, after V lost 3 bases and J lost 7 bases. Per the germline V gene, CDR1 is DFQATT and CDR2 is SNEGSKA (reference sequence). CDR3 loop: CSARHGSGRVNEQFF. In nucleotides, the CDR3 is TGCAGTGCTAGGCACGGCAGCGGGAGGGTAAATGAGCAGTTCTTC.

V usage is TRBV6-5 and J usage is TRBJ2-7; D perhaps matches TRBD1 (5 bases). The CDR3 consists of 14 residues. Germline V gene sequence: CDR1 MNHEY, CDR2 SVGAGI. With 6 bases removed from V and 2 bases from J, the gap between germline ends came to 14 bases. The DNA for the CDR3 is TGTGCCAGCAGGCGCGACAGTCCCCCCTACGAGCAGTACTTC. This translates into CASRRDSPPYEQYF.

This chain links TRBV28 with TRBJ2-7, with D possibly being TRBD1 (6 bases). This CDR3 contains 15 residues. Germline CDR1 is MDHEN and CDR2 is SYDVKM. The V gene lost 2 bases and the J gene lost 1 base, with 12 bases spanning the gap. CDR3 region: CASSLLRGLSYEQYF. CDR3 coding DNA: TGTGCCAGCAGTTTACTCAGGGGTCTATCCTACGAGCAGTACTTC.

There are a few counts of this clonotype. V and J are TRBV29-1 and TRBJ1-2; D is unclear. CDR1 and CDR2 from the germline V gene are SQVTM and ANQGSEA. V was trimmed by 5 bases and J by 8 bases, leaving 12 bases between them. CDR3 length: 11 amino acids. CDR3 coding DNA: TGCAGCGTTTGGTCCTTGGAGGGCTACACCTTC. Its translation is CSVWSLEGYTF.

This chain links TRBV20-1 with TRBJ2-1; D could derive from TRBD1 or TRBD2 (5 bases each). Germline values: CDR1 DFQATT, CDR2 SNEGSKA (reference sequence). Trimming took off 6 bases at V and 6 bases at J, with 18 bases between the two ends. This CDR3 has 14 residues. This CDR3 reads CSANPPLGANEQFF. CDR3 sequence (DNA): TGCAGTGCCAACCCCCCACTAGGGGCCAATGAGCAGTTCTTC.

This chain joins TRBV12-3 or TRBV12-4 and TRBJ2-3; no clear D. This CDR3 contains 16 residues. V dropped 4 bases and J dropped 0 bases, with 14 bases sitting between them. CDR3 in DNA: TGTGCCAGCAGTTCGAACGGCCGACTCAGCACAGATACGCAGTATTTT. Translation gives CASSSNGRLSTDTQYF.

V is TRBV25-1 and J is TRBJ2-7; D may be TRBD2 (6 bases). The CDR3 is 15 residues long. The V gene lost 4 bases and the J gene lost 2 bases, with 15 bases spanning the gap. Germline V gene lookup returns CDR1 MGHDK and CDR2 SYGVNS. CDR3 bases: TGTGCCAGCAGTGTGACCGGTAGCGGAGCCTACGAGCAGTACTTC. It specifies CASSVTGSGAYEQYF.

This clonotype showed up just once. The V gene is TRBV6-1, the J gene TRBJ2-7, with 9 nucleotides matching TRBD1. The CDR3 loop spans 13 amino acids. The germline V gene has CDR1 MNHNS and CDR2 SASEGT. V trimming: 7 bases; J trimming: 7 bases; junction bases outside the gene matches: 8. The chain's CDR3 is CASTGTGLNEQYF. CDR3 nucleotide sequence: TGTGCCAGCACGGGGACAGGGTTGAATGAGCAGTACTTC.

This chain uses TRBV20-1 with TRBJ2-1, with D perhaps TRBD2 (6 bases). From germline, CDR1 is DFQATT and CDR2 SNEGSKA (reference sequence). The CDR3 loop spans 15 amino acids. Trimming took 2 bases from V and 5 from J, leaving 16 bases between them. DNA of the CDR3: TGCAGTGCTAGATACGGGGGTCCCGTTCACAATGAGCAGTTCTTC. Translating it yields CSARYGGPVHNEQFF.

This clonotype showed up just a few times. V usage is TRBV5-1 and J usage is TRBJ1-4, with D unclear. V was shortened by 6 bases and J by 7 bases, with 16 bases between the two germline ends. CDR3 length equals 14 residues. The germline CDR1 and CDR2 sequences are SGHRS and YFSETQ. The DNA of the CDR3 is TGCGCCAGCACCCCGTTGGGGATCGGTGAAAAACTGTTTTTT. Its protein is CASTPLGIGEKLFF.

The gene calls are TRBV7-9 and TRBJ1-4, with 7 bases aligning to TRBD1. The CDR3 runs to 14 residues. The V gene's germline CDR1 is SEHNR and CDR2 FQNEAQ (reference sequence). The ends lost 4 bases at V and 7 bases at J; junction bases unmatched: 6. The CDR3 nucleotides are TGTGCCAGCAGCTCTACAGGGGACGTTGAAAAACTGTTTTTT. This encodes CASSSTGDVEKLFF.

This clonotype showed up just a few times. The V and J genes are TRBV6-5 and TRBJ1-4, with TRBD1 as a possible D gene (5 bases). This CDR3 is 13 amino acids long. Trimming stripped 7 bases from V and 8 bases from J, with 14 bases between. Germline-derived CDR1 and CDR2 are MNHEY and SVGAGI. The CDR3 sequence: CASTDIRGEKLFF. The CDR3 DNA is TGTGCCAGCACCGATATCCGGGGCGAAAAACTGTTTTTT.